The clone carrying this T cell receptor beta chain has a count of ten or more. Its target is unknown. The CDR3 has 12 amino acids. Trimming stripped 5 bases from V and 12 bases from J, with 16 bases between. Germline values: CDR1 SGHTA, CDR2 FQGNSA. TCRdb reanalysed the reads using MiXCR and keeps one entry per CDR3 protein. This table holds 200,000 to 300,000 distinct CDR3 sequences, less than 9.5% found once. The sample belongs to a study of T cell repertoires in cytomegalovirus infection. Overall study results and limits: Pooled public TCR beta family frequency picked out CMV carriers with the relevant HLA. HLA-C-restricted, CMV-specific TCR beta clonotypes were dominant ex vivo.

The sequencing input was PBMCs. V gene TRBV7-2 combines with J gene TRBJ1-2; D unclear. The TCR comes from a human donor in good health (CMV status not recorded). Some clones in this sample may be carry-over from other donors' samples. In nucleotides, the CDR3 is TGTGCCAGCAGCATCCGCTCGGGAGGAGACACCTTC. Its protein is CASSIRSGGDTF.